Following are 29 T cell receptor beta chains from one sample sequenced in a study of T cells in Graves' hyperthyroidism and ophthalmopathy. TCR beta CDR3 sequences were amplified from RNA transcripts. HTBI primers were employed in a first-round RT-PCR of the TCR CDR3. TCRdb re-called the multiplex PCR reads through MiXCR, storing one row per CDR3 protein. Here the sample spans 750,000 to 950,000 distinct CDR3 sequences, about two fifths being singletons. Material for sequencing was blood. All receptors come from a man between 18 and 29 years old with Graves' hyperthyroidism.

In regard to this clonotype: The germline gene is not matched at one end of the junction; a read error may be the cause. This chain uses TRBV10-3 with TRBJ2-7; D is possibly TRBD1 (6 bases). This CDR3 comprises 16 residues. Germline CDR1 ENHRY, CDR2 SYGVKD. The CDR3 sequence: CASSAPSRGSGYEQYF. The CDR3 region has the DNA TGTGCCAGCAGTGCACCCTCCAGGGGTTCTGGCTACGAGCAGTACTTC.

The CDR3 reads CASKDSVYEQYF. Written as DNA, the CDR3 is TGTGCCAGCAAGGATAGCGTGTACGAGCAGTACTTC. J is TRBJ2-7 and V is TRBV2; D perhaps matches TRBD2 (5 bases). The CDR3 runs 12 residues. V was trimmed by 7 bases and J by 4 bases, leaving 11 bases between them. Per germline, CDR1 SNHLY and CDR2 FYNNEI.

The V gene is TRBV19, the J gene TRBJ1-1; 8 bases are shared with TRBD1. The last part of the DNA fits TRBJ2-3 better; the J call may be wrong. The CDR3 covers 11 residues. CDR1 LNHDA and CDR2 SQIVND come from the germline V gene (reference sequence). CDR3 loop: CASSMTGAQYF. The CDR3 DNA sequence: TGTGCCAGTAGTATGACAGGGGCGCAGTATTTT.

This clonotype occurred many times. CDR3 nucleotides: TGTGCCACCAGCAGGGACCGGGACAACACTGAAGCTTTCTTT. It encodes CATSRDRDNTEAFF. The J gene is TRBJ1-1, the V gene TRBV15; tentatively, D is TRBD1 (5 bases). Trimming cost V 3 bases and J 2 bases, with 10 bases left between them. Germline assignment: CDR1 LNHNV and CDR2 YYDKDF (reference sequence). The length of the CDR3 is 14 residues.

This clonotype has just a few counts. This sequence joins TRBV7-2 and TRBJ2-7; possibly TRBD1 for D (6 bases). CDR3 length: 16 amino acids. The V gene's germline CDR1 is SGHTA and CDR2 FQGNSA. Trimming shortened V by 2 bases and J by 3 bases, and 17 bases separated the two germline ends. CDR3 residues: CASSLRWDTKLYEQYF. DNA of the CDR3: TGTGCCAGCAGCTTAAGATGGGACACCAAGCTCTACGAGCAGTACTTC.

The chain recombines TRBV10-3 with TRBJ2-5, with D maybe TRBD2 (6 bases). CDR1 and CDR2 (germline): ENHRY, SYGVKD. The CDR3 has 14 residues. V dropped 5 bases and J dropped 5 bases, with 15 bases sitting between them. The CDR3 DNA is TGTGCCATCAGTTCTGGGACTGCCCTGGAGACCCAGTACTTC. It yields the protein CAISSGTALETQYF.

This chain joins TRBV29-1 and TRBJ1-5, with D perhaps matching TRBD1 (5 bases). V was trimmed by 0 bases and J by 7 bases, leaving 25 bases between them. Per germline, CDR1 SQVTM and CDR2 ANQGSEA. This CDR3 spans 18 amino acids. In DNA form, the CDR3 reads TGCAGCGTTGAAGATCCTTGGACTAGCGGGACCAATGAGCAGCCCCAGCATTTT. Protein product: CSVEDPWTSGTNEQPQHF.

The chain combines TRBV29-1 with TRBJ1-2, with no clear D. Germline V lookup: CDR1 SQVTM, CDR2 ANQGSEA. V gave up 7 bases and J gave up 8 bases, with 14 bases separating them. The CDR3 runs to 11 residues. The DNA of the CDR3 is TGCAGCGCACGAGAGGTTTACGGCTACACCTTC. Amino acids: CSAREVYGYTF. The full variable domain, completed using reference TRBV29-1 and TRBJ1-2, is SAVISQKPSRDICQRGTSLTIQCQVDSQVTMMFWYRQQPGQSLTLIATANQGSEATYESGFVIDKFPISRPNLTFSTLTVSNMSPEDSSIYLCSAREVYGYTFGSGTRLTVV.

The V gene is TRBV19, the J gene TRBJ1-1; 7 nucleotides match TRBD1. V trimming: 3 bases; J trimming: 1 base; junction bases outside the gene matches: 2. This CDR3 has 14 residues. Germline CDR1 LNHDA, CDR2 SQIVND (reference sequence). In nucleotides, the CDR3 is TGTGCCAGTAGTATCGACAGGGAGAACACTGAAGCTTTCTTT. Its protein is CASSIDRENTEAFF.

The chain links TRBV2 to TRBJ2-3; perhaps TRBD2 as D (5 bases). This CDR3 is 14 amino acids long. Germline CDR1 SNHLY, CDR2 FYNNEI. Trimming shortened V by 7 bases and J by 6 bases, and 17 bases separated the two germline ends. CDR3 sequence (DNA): TGTGCCAGCACCGAGGGTAGTCTAAAGGATACGCAGTATTTT. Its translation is CASTEGSLKDTQYF. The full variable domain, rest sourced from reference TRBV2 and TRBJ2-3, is EPEVTQTPSHQVTQMGQEVILRCVPISNHLYFYWYRQILGQKVEFLVSFYNNEISEKSEIFDDQFSVERPDGSNFTLKIRSTKLEDSAMYFCASTEGSLKDTQYFGPGTRLTVL.

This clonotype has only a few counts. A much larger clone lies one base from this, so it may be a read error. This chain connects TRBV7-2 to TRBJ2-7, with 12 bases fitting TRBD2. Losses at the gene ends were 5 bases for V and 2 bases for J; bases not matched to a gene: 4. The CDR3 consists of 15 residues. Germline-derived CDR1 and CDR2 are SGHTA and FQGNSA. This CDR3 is CASSHGTSGPYEQYF. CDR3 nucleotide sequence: TGTGCCAGCAGCCACGGGACTAGCGGGCCCTACGAGCAGTACTTC. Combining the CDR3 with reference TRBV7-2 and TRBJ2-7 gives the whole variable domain GAGVSQSPSNKVTEKGKDVELRCDPISGHTALYWYRQSLGQGLEFLIYFQGNSAPDKSGLPSDRFSAERTGGSVSTLTIQRTQQEDSAVYLCASSHGTSGPYEQYFGPGTRLTVT.

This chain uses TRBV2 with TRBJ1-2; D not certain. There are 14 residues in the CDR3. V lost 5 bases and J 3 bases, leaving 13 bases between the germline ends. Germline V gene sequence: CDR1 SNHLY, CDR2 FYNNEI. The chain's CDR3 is CASSLDPQDYGYTF. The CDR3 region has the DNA TGTGCCAGCAGTTTAGATCCCCAGGACTATGGCTACACCTTC.

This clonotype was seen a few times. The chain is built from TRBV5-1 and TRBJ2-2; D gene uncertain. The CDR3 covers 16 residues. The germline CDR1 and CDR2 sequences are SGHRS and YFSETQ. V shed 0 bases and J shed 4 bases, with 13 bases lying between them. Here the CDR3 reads CASSLEMGSGTGELFF. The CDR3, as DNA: TGCGCCAGCAGCTTGGAGATGGGATCGGGCACCGGGGAGCTGTTTTTT.

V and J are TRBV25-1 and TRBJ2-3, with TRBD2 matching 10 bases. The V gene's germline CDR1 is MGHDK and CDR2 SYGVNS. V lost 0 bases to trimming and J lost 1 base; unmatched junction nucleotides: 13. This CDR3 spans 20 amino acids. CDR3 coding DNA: TGTGCCAGCAGTGAATATCGCCTAGCGGGAGAATATGAACGCACAGATACGCAGTATTTT. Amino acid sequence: CASSEYRLAGEYERTDTQYF.

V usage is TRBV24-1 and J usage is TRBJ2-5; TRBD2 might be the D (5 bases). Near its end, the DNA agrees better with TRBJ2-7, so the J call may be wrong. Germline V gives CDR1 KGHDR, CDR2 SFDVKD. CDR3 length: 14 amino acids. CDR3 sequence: CATSDRSAAYEQYF. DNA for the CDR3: TGTGCCACCAGTGATCGTAGCGCCGCCTACGAGCAGTACTTC.

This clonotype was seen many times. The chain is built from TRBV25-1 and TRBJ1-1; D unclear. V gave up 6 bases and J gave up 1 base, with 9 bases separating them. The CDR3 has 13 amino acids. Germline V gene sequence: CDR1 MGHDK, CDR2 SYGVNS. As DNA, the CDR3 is TGTGCCAGCAGCAGGATATCGAACACTGAAGCTTTCTTT. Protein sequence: CASSRISNTEAFF.

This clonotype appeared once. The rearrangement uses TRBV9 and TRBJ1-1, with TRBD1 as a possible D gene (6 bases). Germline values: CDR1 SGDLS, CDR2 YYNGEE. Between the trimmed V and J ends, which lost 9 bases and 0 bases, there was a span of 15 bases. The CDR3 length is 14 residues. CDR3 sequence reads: CATKTDRLNTEAFF. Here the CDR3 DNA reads TGTGCCACCAAAACCGACAGGTTGAACACTGAAGCTTTCTTT.

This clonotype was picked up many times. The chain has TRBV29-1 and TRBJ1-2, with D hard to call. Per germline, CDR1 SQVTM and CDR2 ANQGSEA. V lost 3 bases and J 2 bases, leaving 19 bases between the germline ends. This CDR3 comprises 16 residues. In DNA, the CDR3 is TGCAGCGTTGATGTCAGGAGCCCCTCTCAGAACTATGGCTACACCTTC. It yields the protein CSVDVRSPSQNYGYTF. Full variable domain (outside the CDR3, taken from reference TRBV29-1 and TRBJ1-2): SAVISQKPSRDICQRGTSLTIQCQVDSQVTMMFWYRQQPGQSLTLIATANQGSEATYESGFVIDKFPISRPNLTFSTLTVSNMSPEDSSIYLCSVDVRSPSQNYGYTFGSGTRLTVV.

The DNA for the CDR3 is TGCAGTGCTAGTACAGGGAAGAACACTGAAGCTTTCTTT. Its translation: CSASTGKNTEAFF. The chain uses TRBV20-1 and TRBJ1-1; D possibly corresponds to TRBD1 (6 bases). There are 13 residues in the CDR3. CDR1 and CDR2 (germline): DFQATT, SNEGSKA (reference sequence). V lost 3 bases and J 1 base, leaving 9 bases between the germline ends.

The CDR3 sequence: CASSQVIGKFTEAFF. DNA of the CDR3: TGTGCCAGCAGCCAAGTAATAGGGAAGTTCACTGAAGCTTTCTTT. J is TRBJ1-1 and V is TRBV14; D not resolved. The CDR3 has 15 residues. Germline V gives CDR1 SGHDN, CDR2 FVKESK. V lost 1 base to trimming and J lost 4 bases, with 13 bases between them.

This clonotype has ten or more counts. CDR3 DNA sequence: TGTGCCAGCAGCCCCTGGACAGCGATGAACACTGAAGCTTTCTTT. Translation gives CASSPWTAMNTEAFF. This chain joins TRBV7-8 and TRBJ1-1; D may be TRBD1 (6 bases). This CDR3 is built from 15 residues. Trimming removed 5 bases from V and 0 bases from J, with 13 bases in between. Looked up from germline, CDR1 is SGHVS and CDR2 is FQNEAQ. The full variable domain, its missing parts supplied by reference TRBV7-8 and TRBJ1-1, is GAGVSQSPRYKVAKRGQDVALRCDPISGHVSLFWYQQALGQGPEFLTYFQNEAQLDKSGLPSDRFFAERPEGSVSTLKIQRTQQEDSAVYLCASSPWTAMNTEAFFGQGTRLTVV.

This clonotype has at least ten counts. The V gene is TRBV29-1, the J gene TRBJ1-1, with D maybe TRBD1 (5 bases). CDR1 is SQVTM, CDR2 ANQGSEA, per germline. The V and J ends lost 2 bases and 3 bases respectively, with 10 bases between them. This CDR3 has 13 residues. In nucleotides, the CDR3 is TGCAGCGTTGAACAGGGTGATTACACTGAAGCTTTCTTT. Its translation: CSVEQGDYTEAFF. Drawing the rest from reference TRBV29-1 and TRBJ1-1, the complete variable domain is SAVISQKPSRDICQRGTSLTIQCQVDSQVTMMFWYRQQPGQSLTLIATANQGSEATYESGFVIDKFPISRPNLTFSTLTVSNMSPEDSSIYLCSVEQGDYTEAFFGQGTRLTVV.

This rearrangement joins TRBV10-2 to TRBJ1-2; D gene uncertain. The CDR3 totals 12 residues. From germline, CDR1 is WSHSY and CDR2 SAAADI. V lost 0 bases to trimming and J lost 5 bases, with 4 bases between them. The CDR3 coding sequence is TGCGCCAGCAGTGAGTCGAGATATGGCTACACCTTC. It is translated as CASSESRYGYTF.

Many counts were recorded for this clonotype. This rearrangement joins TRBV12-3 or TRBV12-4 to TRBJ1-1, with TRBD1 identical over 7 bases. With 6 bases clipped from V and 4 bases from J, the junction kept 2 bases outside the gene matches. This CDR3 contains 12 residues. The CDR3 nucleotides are TGTGCCAGCAGAGGGGGCGGCACTGAAGCTTTCTTT. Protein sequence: CASRGGGTEAFF.

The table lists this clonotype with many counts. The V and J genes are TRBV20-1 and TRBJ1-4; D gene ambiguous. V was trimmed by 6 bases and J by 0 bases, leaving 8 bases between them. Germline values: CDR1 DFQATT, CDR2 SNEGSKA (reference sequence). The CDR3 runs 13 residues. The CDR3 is CSAILSTNEKLFF. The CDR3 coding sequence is TGCAGTGCGATCTTGTCAACTAATGAAAAACTGTTTTTT.

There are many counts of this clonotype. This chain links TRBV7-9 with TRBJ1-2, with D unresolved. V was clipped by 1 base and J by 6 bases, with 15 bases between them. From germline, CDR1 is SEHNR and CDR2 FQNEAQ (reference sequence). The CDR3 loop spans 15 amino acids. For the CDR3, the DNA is TGTGCCAGCAGCTTAGTGTCGTCGGGAATGAATGGCTACACCTTC. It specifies CASSLVSSGMNGYTF.

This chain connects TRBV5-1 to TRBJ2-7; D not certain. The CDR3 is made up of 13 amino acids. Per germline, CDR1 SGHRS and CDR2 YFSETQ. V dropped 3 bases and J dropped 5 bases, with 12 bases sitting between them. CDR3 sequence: CASSSWVTDEQYF. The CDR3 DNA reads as TGCGCCAGCAGCTCCTGGGTCACAGACGAGCAGTACTTC.

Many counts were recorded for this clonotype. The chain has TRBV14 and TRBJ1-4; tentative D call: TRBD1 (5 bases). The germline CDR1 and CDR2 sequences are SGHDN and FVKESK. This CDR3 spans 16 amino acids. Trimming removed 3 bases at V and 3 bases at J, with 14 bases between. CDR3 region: CASSQGGGRANEKLFF. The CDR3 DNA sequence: TGTGCCAGCAGCCAGGGCGGGGGGAGAGCTAATGAAAAACTGTTTTTT.

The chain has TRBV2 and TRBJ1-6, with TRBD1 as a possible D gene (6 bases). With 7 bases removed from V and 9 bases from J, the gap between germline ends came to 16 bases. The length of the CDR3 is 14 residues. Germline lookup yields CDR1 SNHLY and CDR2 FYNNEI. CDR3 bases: TGTGCCAGCACTCAGGGACACCGTGCTTCACCCCTCCACTTT. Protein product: CASTQGHRASPLHF.